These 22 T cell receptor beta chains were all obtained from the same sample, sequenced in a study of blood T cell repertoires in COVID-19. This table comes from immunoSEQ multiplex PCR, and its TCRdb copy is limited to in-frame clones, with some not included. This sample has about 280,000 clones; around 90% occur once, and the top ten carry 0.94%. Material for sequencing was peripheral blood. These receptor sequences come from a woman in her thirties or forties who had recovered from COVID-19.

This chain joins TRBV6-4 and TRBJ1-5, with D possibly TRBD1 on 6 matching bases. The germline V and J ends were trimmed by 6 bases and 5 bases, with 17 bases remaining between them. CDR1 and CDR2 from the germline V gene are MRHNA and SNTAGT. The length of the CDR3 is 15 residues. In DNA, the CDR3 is TGTGCCAGCAGCCCAGGCGGGGGGGGCGATCAGCCCCAGCATTTT. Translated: CASSPGGGGDQPQHF.

The CDR3 reads CASSNTGQGLNTEAFF. The CDR3 DNA follows: TGTGCCAGCTCAAATACGGGACAGGGTTTGAACACTGAAGCTTTCTTT. This chain connects TRBV18 to TRBJ1-1, with 9 bases aligning to TRBD1. The CDR3 contains 16 residues. The V gene's germline CDR1 is KGHSH and CDR2 LQKENI. V dropped 5 bases and J dropped 0; count of bases not matched to a gene: 7.

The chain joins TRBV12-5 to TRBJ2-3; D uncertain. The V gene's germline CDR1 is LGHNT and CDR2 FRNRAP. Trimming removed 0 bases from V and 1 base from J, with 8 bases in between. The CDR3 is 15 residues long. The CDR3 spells CASGLVPSGTDTQYF. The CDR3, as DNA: TGTGCTAGTGGTTTGGTACCAAGCGGCACAGATACGCAGTATTTT.

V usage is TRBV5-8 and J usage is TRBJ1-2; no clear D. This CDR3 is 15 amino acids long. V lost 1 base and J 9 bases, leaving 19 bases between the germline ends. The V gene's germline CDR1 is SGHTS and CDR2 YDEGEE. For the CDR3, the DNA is TGTGCCAGCAGCTTGTATATTTTGGCTGGGAGGAGCTACACCTTC. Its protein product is CASSLYILAGRSYTF. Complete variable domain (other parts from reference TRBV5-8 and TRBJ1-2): EAGVTQSPTHLIKTRGQQATLRCSPISGHTSVYWYQQALGLGLQFLLWYDEGEERNRGNFPPRFSGRQFPNYSSELNVNALELEDSALYLCASSLYILAGRSYTFGSGTRLTVV.

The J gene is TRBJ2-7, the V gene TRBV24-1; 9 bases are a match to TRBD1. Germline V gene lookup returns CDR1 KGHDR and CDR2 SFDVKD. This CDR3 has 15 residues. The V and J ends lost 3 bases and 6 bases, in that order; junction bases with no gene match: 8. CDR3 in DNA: TGTGCCACCAGTGATACCGGGACAGGGAAGGGCGAGCAGTACTTC. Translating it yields CATSDTGTGKGEQYF.

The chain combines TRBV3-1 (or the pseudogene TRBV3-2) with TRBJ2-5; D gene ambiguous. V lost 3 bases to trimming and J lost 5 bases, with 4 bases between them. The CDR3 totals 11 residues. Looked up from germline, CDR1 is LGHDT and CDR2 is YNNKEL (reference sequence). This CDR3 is CASSHLETQYF. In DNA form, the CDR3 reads TGTGCCAGCAGCCATCTGGAGACCCAGTACTTC.

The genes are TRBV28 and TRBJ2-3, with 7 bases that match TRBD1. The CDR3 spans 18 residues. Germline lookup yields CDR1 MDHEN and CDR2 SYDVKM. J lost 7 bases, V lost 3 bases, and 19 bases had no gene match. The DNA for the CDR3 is TGTGCCAGCAGTTTTCCCGGAGCGGCCATAGGGGGCATGTATACGCAGTATTTT. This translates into CASSFPGAAIGGMYTQYF. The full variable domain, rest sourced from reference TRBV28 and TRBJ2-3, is DVKVTQSSRYLVKRTGEKVFLECVQDMDHENMFWYRQDPGLGLRLIYFSYDVKMKEKGDIPEGYSVSREKKERFSLILESASTNQTSMYLCASSFPGAAIGGMYTQYFGPGTRLTVL.

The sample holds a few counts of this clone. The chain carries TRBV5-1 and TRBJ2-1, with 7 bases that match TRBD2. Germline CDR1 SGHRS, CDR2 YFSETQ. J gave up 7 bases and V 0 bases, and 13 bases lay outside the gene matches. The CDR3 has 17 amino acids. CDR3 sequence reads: CASSLDGLRGMENEQFF. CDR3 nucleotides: TGCGCCAGCAGCTTGGACGGTTTGCGGGGGATGGAAAATGAGCAGTTCTTC.

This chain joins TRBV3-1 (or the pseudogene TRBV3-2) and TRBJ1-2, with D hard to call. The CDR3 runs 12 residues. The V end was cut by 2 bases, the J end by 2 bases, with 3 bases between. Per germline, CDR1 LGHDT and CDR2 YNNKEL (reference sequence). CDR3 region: CASSQPNYGYTF. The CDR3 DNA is TGTGCCAGCAGCCAACCAAACTATGGCTACACCTTC.

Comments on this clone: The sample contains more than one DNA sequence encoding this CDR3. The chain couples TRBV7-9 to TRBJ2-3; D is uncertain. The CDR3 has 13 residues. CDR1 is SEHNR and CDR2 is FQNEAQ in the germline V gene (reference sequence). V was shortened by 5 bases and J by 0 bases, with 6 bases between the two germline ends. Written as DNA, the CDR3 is TGTGCCAGCAGCCTATCTAGCACAGATACGCAGTATTTT. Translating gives CASSLSSTDTQYF.

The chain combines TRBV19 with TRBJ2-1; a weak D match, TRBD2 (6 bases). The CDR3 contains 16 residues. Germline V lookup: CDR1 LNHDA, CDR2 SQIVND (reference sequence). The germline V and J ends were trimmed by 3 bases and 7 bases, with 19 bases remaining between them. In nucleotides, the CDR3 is TGTGCCAGTAGTATCGGGCGGGGCTCGGCGGGGAATGAGCAGTTCTTC. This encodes CASSIGRGSAGNEQFF.

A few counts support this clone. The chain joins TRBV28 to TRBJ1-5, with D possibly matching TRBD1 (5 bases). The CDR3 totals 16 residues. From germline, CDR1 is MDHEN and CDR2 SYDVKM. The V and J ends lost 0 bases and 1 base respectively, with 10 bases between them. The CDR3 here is CASSLWRRGSNQPQHF. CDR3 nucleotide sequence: TGTGCCAGCAGTTTATGGCGACGGGGGAGCAATCAGCCCCAGCATTTT.

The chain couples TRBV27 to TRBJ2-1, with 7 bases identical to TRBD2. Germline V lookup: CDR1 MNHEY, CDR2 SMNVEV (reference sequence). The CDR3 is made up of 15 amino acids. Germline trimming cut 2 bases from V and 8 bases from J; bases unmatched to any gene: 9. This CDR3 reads CASSLGGRARDEQFF. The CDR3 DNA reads TGTGCCAGCAGTTTAGGTGGGAGGGCCCGGGATGAGCAGTTCTTC.

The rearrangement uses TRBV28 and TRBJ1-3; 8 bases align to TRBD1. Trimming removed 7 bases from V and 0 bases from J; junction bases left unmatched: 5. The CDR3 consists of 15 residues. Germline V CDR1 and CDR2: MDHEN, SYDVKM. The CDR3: CASTPGQVSGNTIYF. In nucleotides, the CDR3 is TGTGCCAGCACACCGGGACAGGTCTCTGGAAACACCATATATTTT.

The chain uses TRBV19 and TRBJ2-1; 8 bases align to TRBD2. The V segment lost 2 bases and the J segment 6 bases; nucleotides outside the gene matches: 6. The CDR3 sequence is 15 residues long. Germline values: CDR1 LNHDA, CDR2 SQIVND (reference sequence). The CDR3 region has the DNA TGTGCCAGTAGTATAACGGGAGGGCCCGTCAATGAGCAGTTCTTC. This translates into CASSITGGPVNEQFF. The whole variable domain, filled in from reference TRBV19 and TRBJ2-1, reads DGGITQSPKYLFRKEGQNVTLSCEQNLNHDAMYWYRQDPGQGLRLIYYSQIVNDFQKGDIAEGYSVSREKKESFPLTVTSAQKNPTAFYLCASSITGGPVNEQFFGPGTRLTVL.

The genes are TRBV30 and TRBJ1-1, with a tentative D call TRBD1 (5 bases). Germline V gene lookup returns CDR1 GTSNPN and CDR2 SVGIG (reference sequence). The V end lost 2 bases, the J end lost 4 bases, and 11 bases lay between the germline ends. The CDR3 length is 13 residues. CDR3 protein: CAWSWQGGTEAFF. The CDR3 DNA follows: TGTGCCTGGAGTTGGCAGGGAGGCACTGAAGCTTTCTTT.

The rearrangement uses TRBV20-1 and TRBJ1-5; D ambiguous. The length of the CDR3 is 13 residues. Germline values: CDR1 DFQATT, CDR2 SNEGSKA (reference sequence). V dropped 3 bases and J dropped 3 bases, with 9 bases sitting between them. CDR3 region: CSASMGTNQPQHF. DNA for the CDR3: TGCAGTGCTAGTATGGGCACCAATCAGCCCCAGCATTTT.

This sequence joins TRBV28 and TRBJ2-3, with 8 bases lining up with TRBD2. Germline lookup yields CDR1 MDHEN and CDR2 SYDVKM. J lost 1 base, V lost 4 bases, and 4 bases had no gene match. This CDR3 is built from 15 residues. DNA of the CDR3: TGTGCCAGCAGTTCAAAAGCGGGAGGCACAGATACGCAGTATTTT. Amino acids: CASSSKAGGTDTQYF.

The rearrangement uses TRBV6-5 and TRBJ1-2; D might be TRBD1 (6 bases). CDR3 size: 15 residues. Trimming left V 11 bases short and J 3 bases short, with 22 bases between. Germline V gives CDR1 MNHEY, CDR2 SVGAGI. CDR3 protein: CAGVRGGAQDYGYTF. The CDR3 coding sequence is TGTGCCGGAGTAAGGGGGGGGGCGCAGGACTATGGCTACACCTTC.

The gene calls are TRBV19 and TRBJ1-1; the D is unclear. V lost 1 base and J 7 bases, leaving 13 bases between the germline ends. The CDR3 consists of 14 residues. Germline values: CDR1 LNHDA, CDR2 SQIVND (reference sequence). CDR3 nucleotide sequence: TGTGCCAGTAGTATAGGCGCCGCTATTGGTGAAGCTTTCTTT. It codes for CASSIGAAIGEAFF.

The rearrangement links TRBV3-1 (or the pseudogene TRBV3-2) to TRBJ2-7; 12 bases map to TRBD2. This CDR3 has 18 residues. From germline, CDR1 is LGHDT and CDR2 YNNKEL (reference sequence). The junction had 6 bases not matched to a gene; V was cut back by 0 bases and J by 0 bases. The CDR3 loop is CASSQEGTSGPPSYEQYF. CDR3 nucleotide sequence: TGTGCCAGCAGCCAAGAGGGGACTAGCGGGCCGCCCTCCTACGAGCAGTACTTC.

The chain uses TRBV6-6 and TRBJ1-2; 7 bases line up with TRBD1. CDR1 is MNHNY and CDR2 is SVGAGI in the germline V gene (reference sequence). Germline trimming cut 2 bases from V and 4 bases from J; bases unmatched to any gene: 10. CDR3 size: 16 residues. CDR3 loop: CASSYGLSGQLYGYTF. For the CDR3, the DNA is TGTGCCAGCAGTTACGGTCTGTCGGGACAGCTCTATGGCTACACCTTC.